The rows below give T cell receptor beta chains drawn from one sample of a study of cytomegalovirus exposure and HLA in healthy donors. TCRdb's copy holds only in-frame clones and misses some; the assay was immunoSEQ multiplex PCR. Among about 200,000 clones listed, about four fifths were seen once. The sequencing input was PBMCs. The receptors come from a woman in her forties or fifties in good health and CMV-seronegative. Each CDR3 is given with its conserved first and last residue. A D gene is named only where the DNA matches it firmly. Part of the rows lack a size; the others show once, few, many or a class for expanded clones.

j_gene,abundance,v_gene,d_gene,CDR3nt,CDR3aa
TRBJ2-7,NA,TRBV4-3,NA,TGCGCCAGCAGCCAGGCGGGGATTTACTACGAGCAGTACTTC,CASSQAGIYYEQYF
TRBJ2-3,NA,TRBV6-5,NA,TGTGCCAGCAGTTACGGGCTCGGCGGGGATACGCAGTATTTT,CASSYGLGGDTQYF
TRBJ1-5,NA,TRBV18,NA,TGTGCCAGCTCACCACGGCAGGACAATCAGCCCCAGCATTTT,CASSPRQDNQPQHF
TRBJ1-3,NA,TRBV9,NA,TGTGCCAGCAGCGCCACCTCAGGGGTCGGTAGGAACACCATATATTTT,CASSATSGVGRNTIYF
TRBJ2-2,once,TRBV7-2,NA,TGTGCCAGCAGCTTAGCAGCAGGGAACACCGGGGAGCTGTTTTTT,CASSLAAGNTGELFF
TRBJ1-6,NA,TRBV19,TRBD1,TGTGCCAGTAGTGACGGGACAGGGCATAATTCACCCCTCCACTTT,CASSDGTGHNSPLHF
TRBJ1-5,NA,TRBV7-2,NA,TGTGCCAGCAGCTCAACAGCGGGTGGGCCCCAGCATTTT,CASSSTAGGPQHF
TRBJ1-5,NA,TRBV7-2,NA,TGTGCCAGCAGCTTATCGAGGGGGAATCAGCCCCAGCATTTT,CASSLSRGNQPQHF
TRBJ1-6,NA,TRBV27,NA,TGTGCCAGCAGTTTTCCCGGGGGGTCACCCCTCCACTTT,CASSFPGGSPLHF
TRBJ2-5,NA,TRBV5-1,TRBD1,TGCGCCAGCGTGCGGGACAGGGCAGAGACCCAGTACTTC,CASVRDRAETQYF
TRBJ1-3,NA,TRBV28,TRBD1,TGTGCCAGCAGTTTACATGGGACAGCTGGAAACACCATATATTTT,CASSLHGTAGNTIYF
TRBJ2-1,NA,TRBV27,NA,TGTGCCAGCAGTTTTCGTCGGGACATCGATGAGCAGTTCTTC,CASSFRRDIDEQFF
TRBJ2-2,few,TRBV5-1,NA,TGCGCCAGCAGCCTGATTATGACAGGGAACACCGGGGAGCTGTTTTTT,CASSLIMTGNTGELFF
TRBJ2-5,NA,TRBV12-2,NA,TGTGCAAGTCGACTACGACAGGATGGACAAGAGACCCAGTACTTC,CASRLRQDGQETQYF
TRBJ1-2,NA,TRBV6-6,TRBD1,TGTGCCAGCCGGACAGGGTCGAGTGGCTACACCTTC,CASRTGSSGYTF
TRBJ1-2,NA,TRBV29-1,NA,TGCAGCGTTGTTCGACAGACTCCTAACTATGGCTACACCTTC,CSVVRQTPNYGYTF
TRBJ2-7,NA,TRBV18,TRBD1,TGTGCCAGCTCACTCATCGAGGGACAGGGATACGAGCAGTACTTC,CASSLIEGQGYEQYF